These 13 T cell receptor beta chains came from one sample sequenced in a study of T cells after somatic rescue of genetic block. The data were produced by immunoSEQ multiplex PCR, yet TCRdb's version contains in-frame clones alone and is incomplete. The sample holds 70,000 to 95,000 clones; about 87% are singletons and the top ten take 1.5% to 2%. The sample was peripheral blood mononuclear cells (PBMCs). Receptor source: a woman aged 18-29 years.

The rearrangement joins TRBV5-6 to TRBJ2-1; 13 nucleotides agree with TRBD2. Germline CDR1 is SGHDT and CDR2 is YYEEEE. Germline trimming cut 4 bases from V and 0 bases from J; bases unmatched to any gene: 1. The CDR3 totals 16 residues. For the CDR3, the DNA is TGTGCCAGCAGCCGGACTAGCGGGAGCTCCTACAATGAGCAGTTCTTC. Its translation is CASSRTSGSSYNEQFF. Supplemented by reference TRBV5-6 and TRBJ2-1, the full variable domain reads DAGVTQSPTHLIKTRGQQVTLRCSPKSGHDTVSWYQQALGQGPQFIFQYYEEEERQRGNFPDRFSGHQFPNYSSELNVNALLLGDSALYLCASSRTSGSSYNEQFFGPGTRLTVL.

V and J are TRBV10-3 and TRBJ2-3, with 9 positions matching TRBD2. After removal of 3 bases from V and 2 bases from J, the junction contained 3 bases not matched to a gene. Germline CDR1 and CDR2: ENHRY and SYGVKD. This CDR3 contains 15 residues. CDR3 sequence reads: CAISDPSGNTDTQYF. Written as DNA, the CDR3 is TGTGCCATCAGTGACCCTAGCGGGAACACAGATACGCAGTATTTT.

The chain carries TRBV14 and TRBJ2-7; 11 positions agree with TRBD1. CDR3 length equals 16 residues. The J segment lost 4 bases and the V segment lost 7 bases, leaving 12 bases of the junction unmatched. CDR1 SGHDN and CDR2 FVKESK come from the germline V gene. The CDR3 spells CASKGQGVRGEYEQYF. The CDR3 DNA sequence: TGTGCCAGCAAGGGACAGGGGGTTAGAGGGGAATACGAGCAGTACTTC.

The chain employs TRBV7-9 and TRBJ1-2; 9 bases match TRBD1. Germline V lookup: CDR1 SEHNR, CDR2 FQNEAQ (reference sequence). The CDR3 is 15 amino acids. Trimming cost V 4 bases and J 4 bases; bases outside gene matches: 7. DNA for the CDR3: TGTGCCAGCAGCTCTATACAGGGGGCCCCCTATGGCTACACCTTC. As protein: CASSSIQGAPYGYTF.

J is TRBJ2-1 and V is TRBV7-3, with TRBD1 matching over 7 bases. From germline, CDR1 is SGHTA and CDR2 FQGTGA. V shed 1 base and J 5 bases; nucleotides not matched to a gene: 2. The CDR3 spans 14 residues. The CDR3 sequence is CASSLNRGNNEQFF. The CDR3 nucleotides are TGTGCCAGCAGCTTAAACAGGGGAAACAATGAGCAGTTCTTC.

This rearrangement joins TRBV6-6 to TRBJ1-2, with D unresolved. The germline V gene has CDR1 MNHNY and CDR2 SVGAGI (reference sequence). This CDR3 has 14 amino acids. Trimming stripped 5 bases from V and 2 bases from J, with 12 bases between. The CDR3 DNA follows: TGTGCCAGCAGTCAACGACGGTTCAACTATGGCTACACCTTC. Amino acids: CASSQRRFNYGYTF.

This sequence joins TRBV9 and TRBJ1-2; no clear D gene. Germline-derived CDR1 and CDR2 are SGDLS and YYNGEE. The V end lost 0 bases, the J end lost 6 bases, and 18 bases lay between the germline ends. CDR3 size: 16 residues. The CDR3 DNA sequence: TGTGCCAGCAGCGTAGGACCGCGGCGGGATCGAAATGGCTACACCTTC. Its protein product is CASSVGPRRDRNGYTF.

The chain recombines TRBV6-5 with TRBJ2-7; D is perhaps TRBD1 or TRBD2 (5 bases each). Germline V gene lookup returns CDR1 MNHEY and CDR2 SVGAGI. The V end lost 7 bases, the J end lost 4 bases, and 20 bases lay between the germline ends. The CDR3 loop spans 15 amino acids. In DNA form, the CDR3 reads TGTGCCAGCACCCCTACGTCGGGGCCCGGTTACGAGCAGTACTTC. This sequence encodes CASTPTSGPGYEQYF.

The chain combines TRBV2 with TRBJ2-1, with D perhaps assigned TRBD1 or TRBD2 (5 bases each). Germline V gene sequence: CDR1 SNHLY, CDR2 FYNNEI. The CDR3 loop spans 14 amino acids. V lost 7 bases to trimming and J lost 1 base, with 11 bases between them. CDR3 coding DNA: TGTGCCAGCACCCTAGCAGGGTCCTACAATGAGCAGTTCTTC. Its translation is CASTLAGSYNEQFF.

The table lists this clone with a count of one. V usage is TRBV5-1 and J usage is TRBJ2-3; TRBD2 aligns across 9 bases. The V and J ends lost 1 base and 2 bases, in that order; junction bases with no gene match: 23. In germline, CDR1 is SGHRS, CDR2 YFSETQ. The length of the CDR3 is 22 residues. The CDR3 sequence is CASSLRLAGDRFASRITDTQYF. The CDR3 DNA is TGCGCCAGCAGCTTGAGGTTAGCGGGAGATCGGTTTGCGTCGAGGATCACAGATACGCAGTATTTT. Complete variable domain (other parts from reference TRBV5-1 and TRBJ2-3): KAGVTQTPRYLIKTRGQQVTLSCSPISGHRSVSWYQQTPGQGLQFLFEYFSETQRNKGNFPGRFSGRQFSNSRSEMNVSTLELGDSALYLCASSLRLAGDRFASRITDTQYFGPGTRLTVL.

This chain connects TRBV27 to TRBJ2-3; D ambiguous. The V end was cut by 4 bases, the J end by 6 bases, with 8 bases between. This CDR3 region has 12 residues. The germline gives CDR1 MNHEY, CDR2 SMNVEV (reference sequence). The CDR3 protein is CASSSAVDTQYF. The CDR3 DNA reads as TGTGCCAGCAGTTCTGCGGTGGATACGCAGTATTTT.

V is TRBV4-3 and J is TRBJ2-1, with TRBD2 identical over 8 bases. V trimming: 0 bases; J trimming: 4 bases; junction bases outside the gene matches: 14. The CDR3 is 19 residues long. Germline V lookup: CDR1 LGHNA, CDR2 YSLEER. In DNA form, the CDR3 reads TGCGCCAGCAGCCAAGATATCGGGCCCGACCAGCGGGAGTACAATGAGCAGTTCTTC. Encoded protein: CASSQDIGPDQREYNEQFF.

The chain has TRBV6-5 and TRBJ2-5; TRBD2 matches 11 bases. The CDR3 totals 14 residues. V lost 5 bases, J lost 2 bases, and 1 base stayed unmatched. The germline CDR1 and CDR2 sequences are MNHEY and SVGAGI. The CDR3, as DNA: TGTGCCAGCAGTAGGACTAGCGGGCAAGAGACCCAGTACTTC. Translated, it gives CASSRTSGQETQYF.